Following are 3 T cell receptor beta chains from one sample sequenced in a study of shared clonotypes between healthy human individuals. Some clones are missing from TCRdb's copy, which holds only in-frame ones; the method was immunoSEQ multiplex PCR. The sample contains 2 million to 2.5 million clones, 93% of which appear only once. Source material: naive CD4+ T cells from PBMCs. Documented subset: CD45RA+ positively selected. These receptors all come from a man younger than 35 in good health. Some clones in this sample may be carry-over from other donors' samples.

The chain joins TRBV7-8 to TRBJ2-7; 8 nucleotides align to TRBD2. Germline V gives CDR1 SGHVS, CDR2 FQNEAQ. This CDR3 region has 16 residues. V gave up 5 bases and J gave up 6 bases; unmatched junction bases: 15. CDR3: CASSAISGRIFREQYF. CDR3 coding DNA: TGTGCCAGCAGCGCAATCAGCGGGAGAATATTCCGCGAGCAGTACTTC.

The chain uses TRBV28 and TRBJ2-7, with 7 bases matching TRBD1. The CDR3 extends over 15 amino acids. Germline V CDR1 and CDR2: MDHEN, SYDVKM. V shed 4 bases, J shed 1 base, and the junction held 7 bases outside the gene matches. The CDR3 sequence is CASSSPGQTSYEQYF. CDR3 DNA: TGTGCCAGCAGTTCGCCGGGACAGACATCCTACGAGCAGTACTTC.

This clone was seen a handful of times. The chain carries TRBV4-1 and TRBJ1-1; 10 nucleotides match TRBD1. After removal of 0 bases from V and 4 bases from J, the junction contained 8 bases not matched to a gene. The CDR3 runs 17 residues. Germline assignment: CDR1 MGHRA and CDR2 YSYEKL. The CDR3 spells CASSQDEGQGRFTEAFF. The CDR3 DNA reads TGCGCCAGCAGCCAAGATGAGGGACAGGGGAGATTCACTGAAGCTTTCTTT.